This TCR beta chain was recovered during a study of radiotherapy plus CTLA-4 blockade in lung cancer. In the study overall: For 18% of patients, objective responses occurred, and approximately 31% had disease control.

This CDR3 region has 14 residues. Trimming took off 2 bases at V and 3 bases at J, with 8 bases between the two ends. CDR1 is SGHTA and CDR2 is FQGNSA in the germline V gene. Study-wide results and limits: Blood-borne expansion of tumor-derived TCR clones followed radiotherapy plus ipilimumab. Among reported predictors of response, early blood T cell clone dynamics with interferon-beta performed best.

The assay was immunoSEQ multiplex PCR, and TCRdb's table has in-frame clones only and misses some. The top ten clones hold roughly 4% of a sample with approximately 67,000 clones, under 85% of them seen once. This clone came up once. Its antigen is as yet unknown. The clonotype comes from a human donor with non-small cell lung cancer who had a partial response to radiotherapy plus ipilimumab. The starting material was peripheral blood, obtained from a patient treated with radiotherapy plus ipilimumab. The J gene is TRBJ2-1, the V gene TRBV7-2; D ambiguous. CDR3 sequence reads: CASSLSLVYNEQFF. The DNA for the CDR3 is TGTGCCAGCAGCTTATCCCTAGTCTACAATGAGCAGTTCTTC.